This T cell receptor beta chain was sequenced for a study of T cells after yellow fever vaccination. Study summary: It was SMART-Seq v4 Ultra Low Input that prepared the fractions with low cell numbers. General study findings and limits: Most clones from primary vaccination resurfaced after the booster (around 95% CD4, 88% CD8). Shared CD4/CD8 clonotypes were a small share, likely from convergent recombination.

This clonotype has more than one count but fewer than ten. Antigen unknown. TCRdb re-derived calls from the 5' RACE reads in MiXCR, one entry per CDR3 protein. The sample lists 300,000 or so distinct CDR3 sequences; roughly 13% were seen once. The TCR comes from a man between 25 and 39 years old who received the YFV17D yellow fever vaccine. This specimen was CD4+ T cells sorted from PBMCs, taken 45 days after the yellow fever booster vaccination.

The CDR3 coding sequence is TGTGCCAGCAGCTTAGGGTCACAGATGAATGAAAAACTGTTTTTT. This translates into CASSLGSQMNEKLFF. The chain combines TRBV7-2 with TRBJ1-4; unclear D gene. V was clipped by 1 base and J by 5 bases, with 11 bases between them. The CDR3 covers 15 residues. The germline CDR1 and CDR2 sequences are SGHTA and FQGNSA.